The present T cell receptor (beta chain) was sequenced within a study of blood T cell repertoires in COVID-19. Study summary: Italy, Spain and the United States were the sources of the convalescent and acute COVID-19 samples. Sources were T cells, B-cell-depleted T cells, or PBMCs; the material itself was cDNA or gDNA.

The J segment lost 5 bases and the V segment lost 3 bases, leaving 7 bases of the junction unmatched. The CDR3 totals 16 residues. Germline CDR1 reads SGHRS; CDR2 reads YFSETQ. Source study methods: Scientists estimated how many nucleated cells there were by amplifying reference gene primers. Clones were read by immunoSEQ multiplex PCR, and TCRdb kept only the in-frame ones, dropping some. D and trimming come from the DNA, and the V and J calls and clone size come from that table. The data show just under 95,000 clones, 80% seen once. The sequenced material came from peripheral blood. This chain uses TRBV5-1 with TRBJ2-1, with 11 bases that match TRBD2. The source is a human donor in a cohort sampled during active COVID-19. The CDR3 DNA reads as TGCGCCAGCAGCTCTAGGCCGGGACTAGCGGACAATGAGCAGTTCTTC. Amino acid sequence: CASSSRPGLADNEQFF.